This T cell receptor beta chain came from a study of shared clonotypes between healthy human individuals. Study outcomes and limitations: Lower generation probabilities were found for non-shared clonotypes than for those shared by all four donors. Researchers sampled blood only, noting tissue repertoires likely differ.

Germline values: CDR1 MGHRA, CDR2 YSYEKL. V shed 4 bases and J shed 8 bases, with 18 bases lying between them. The CDR3 covers 15 residues. Regarding this clone: What it binds is not known.

Produced via immunoSEQ multiplex PCR; TCRdb's table is partial and in-frame only. The data hold about 1.1 million clones, with about 80% observed a single time. V is TRBV4-1 and J is TRBJ2-1, with D perhaps TRBD2 (7 bases). The receptor was isolated from a man aged 18 to 29 in good health. Some clones in this sample may be carry-over from other donors' samples. Material for sequencing was memory CD4+ T cells from PBMCs. Subset denoted: CD45RA-negative fraction. The CDR3 coding sequence is TGCGCCAGCAGCCTACGAGGGAGGGGGGCGGATGAGCAGTTCTTC. Protein: CASSLRGRGADEQFF.